The 3 T cell receptor beta chains in this list originate from one sample, sequenced in a study of cytomegalovirus exposure and HLA in healthy donors. The primer mix had 60 Vbeta and 13 Jbeta primers. Data came from immunoSEQ multiplex PCR; TCRdb stores just in-frame clones and leaves some out. The repertoire holds 210,000 or so clones, under 90% seen once, with 1% to 1.5% in the top ten. Sequences were obtained from PBMCs. These receptors originate from a human donor in good health.

This clone was seen only once. This chain joins TRBV2 and TRBJ2-1; tentative D call: TRBD2 (5 bases). This CDR3 is built from 14 residues. Between the trimmed V and J ends, which lost 3 bases and 11 bases, there was a span of 17 bases. CDR1 is SNHLY and CDR2 is FYNNEI in the germline V gene. Written as DNA, the CDR3 is TGTGCCAGCAGTGACACGGGGTTAAGAATGCAGCAGTTCTTC. As protein: CASSDTGLRMQQFF.

The genes are TRBV6-6 and TRBJ1-3, with 9 nucleotides matching TRBD1. The CDR3 has 15 residues. The J segment lost 2 bases and the V segment lost 5 bases, leaving 4 bases of the junction unmatched. Germline assignment: CDR1 MNHNY and CDR2 SVGAGI (reference sequence). The CDR3 here is CASSVGQGTGNTIYF. CDR3 DNA sequence: TGTGCCAGCAGTGTAGGACAGGGGACTGGAAACACCATATATTTT.

The chain joins TRBV28 to TRBJ2-1, with 9 bases identical to TRBD1. V lost 6 bases and J lost 10; bases outside the gene matches: 13. Germline CDR1 and CDR2: MDHEN and SYDVKM. This CDR3 is 15 amino acids long. This chain's CDR3 is CASSRDTRTGVEQFF. For the CDR3, the DNA is TGTGCCAGCAGCCGAGATACCCGGACAGGGGTGGAGCAGTTCTTC.